This T cell receptor beta chain was profiled in a study of blood T cells in healthy people across ages. A sample-barcoded 5' primer and a J-beta primer mix were used in a second PCR of roughly 7 to 11 cycles. MiXCR, run by TCRdb on the 5' RACE reads, gives a single entry per CDR3 protein. Of some 790,000 distinct CDR3 sequences in the sample, about 28% were seen once. The sequence derives from an elderly woman in good health. Source material: blood.

This CDR3 is CASSQGRAGELFF. CDR3 DNA: TGTGCCAGCAGCCAAGGACGGGCCGGGGAGCTGTTTTTT. The chain links TRBV3-1 to TRBJ2-2; no reliable D call. V shed 1 base and J shed 6 bases, with 6 bases lying between them. The CDR3 covers 13 residues. Germline assignment: CDR1 LGHDT and CDR2 YNNKEL (reference sequence). The full variable domain, with the rest looked up from reference TRBV3-1 and TRBJ2-2, is DTAVSQTPKYLVTQMGNDKSIKCEQNLGHDTMYWYKQDSKKFLKIMFSYNNKELIINETVPNRFSPKSPDKAHLNLHINSLELGDSAVYFCASSQGRAGELFFGEGSRLTVL.